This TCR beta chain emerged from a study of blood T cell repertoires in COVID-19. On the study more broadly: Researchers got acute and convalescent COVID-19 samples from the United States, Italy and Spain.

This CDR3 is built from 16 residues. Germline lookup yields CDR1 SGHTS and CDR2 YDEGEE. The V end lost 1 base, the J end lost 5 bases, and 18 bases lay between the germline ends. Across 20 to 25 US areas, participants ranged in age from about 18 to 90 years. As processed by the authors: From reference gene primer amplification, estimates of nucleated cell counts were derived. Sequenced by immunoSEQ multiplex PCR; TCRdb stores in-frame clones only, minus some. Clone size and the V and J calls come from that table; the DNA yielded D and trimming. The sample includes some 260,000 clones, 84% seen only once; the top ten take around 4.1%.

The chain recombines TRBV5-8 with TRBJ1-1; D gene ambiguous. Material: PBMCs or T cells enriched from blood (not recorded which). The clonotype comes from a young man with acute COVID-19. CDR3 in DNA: TGTGCCAGCAGCTTGTCTTATCGGACTGTGGAGACTGAAGCTTTCTTT. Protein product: CASSLSYRTVETEAFF.